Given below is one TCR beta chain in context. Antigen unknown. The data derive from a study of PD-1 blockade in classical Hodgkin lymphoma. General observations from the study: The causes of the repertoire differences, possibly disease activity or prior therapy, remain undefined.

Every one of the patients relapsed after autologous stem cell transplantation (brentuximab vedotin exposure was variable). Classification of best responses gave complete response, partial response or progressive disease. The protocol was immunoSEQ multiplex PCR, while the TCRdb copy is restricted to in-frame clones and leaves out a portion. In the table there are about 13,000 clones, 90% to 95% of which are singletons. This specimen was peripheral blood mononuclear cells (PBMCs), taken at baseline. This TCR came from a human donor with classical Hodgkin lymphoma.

The CDR3 DNA reads TGTGCCAGCAGCTTAGGCCTACTAGCGGGACGGTTCGTGGAGACCCAGTACTTC. Translation gives CASSLGLLAGRFVETQYF. The chain carries TRBV11-2 and TRBJ2-5, with 10 positions matching TRBD2. Germline loops: CDR1 SGHAT, CDR2 FQNNGV. The V gene end was trimmed by 1 base and the J gene end by 5 bases; junction bases not matched to a gene: 13. The CDR3 length is 18 residues.